This T cell receptor beta chain emerged from a study of blood T cell repertoires in COVID-19. Study as a whole: Samples came from the United States, Italy and Spain, spanning acute and convalescent COVID-19. PBMCs, B-cell-depleted T cells, or T cells were the source of the cDNA or gDNA that made up the material.

Germline values: CDR1 SGHDT, CDR2 YYEEEE. V was cut by 0 bases and J by 4 bases, with 17 bases left in between. CDR3 length: 18 residues. Per the authors' pipeline: Estimation of nucleated cell counts relied on the amplification of reference gene primers. Repertoires were generated with immunoSEQ multiplex PCR, while TCRdb's copy carries only in-frame clones and drops some. The V and J calls and clone size come from that table; D and trimming were worked out from the DNA. The profile covers about 64,000 clones, with 65% to 90% appearing a single time and 5.5% to 6% taken by the ten largest. This TCR derives from an older woman with acute or convalescent COVID-19. The specimen was peripheral blood. V usage is TRBV5-6 and J usage is TRBJ2-6; TRBD2 might be the D (5 bases). DNA for the CDR3: TGTGCCAGCAGCTTGGATGGTTCCGGGAACGCGGGGGCCAACGTCCTGACTTTC. It codes for CASSLDGSGNAGANVLTF.